Listed below are T cell receptor beta chains from one sample, sequenced in a study of a mutant IDH1 vaccine in newly diagnosed glioma. Their target antigens are unknown. Generated by immunoSEQ multiplex PCR, the TCRdb table keeps only in-frame clones and is missing some. This table holds 50,000 to 70,000 clones, roughly 81% found once. This sample comprised PBMCs, obtained from a glioma patient whose treatment included an IDH1 peptide vaccine. Source of these receptors: a woman aged 40 to 50 with glioma. Some clones in this sample may be carry-over from other donors' samples. The CDR3 runs from the conserved cysteine through the conserved F or W. A D gene is named only where the DNA matches it firmly. Only some rows state a clone size, as once, few, many or a class for expanded clones.

NA | 12 | TRBJ1-5 | TRBV6-1 | NA | TGTGCCAGCGGGGTAGTTTCCCAGCCCCAGCATTTT | CASGVVSQPQHF
NA | 17 | TRBJ1-2 | TRBV6-1 | NA | TGTGCCAGCAGTGAAAAAGTTTGGGGCGAAGGGTCTTGGGGCTACACCTTC | CASSEKVWGEGSWGYTF
NA | 15 | TRBJ2-5 | TRBV7-8 | once | TGTGCCAGCAGCCCCCGATTGGGGGGATGGGGGACCCAGTACTTC | CASSPRLGGWGTQYF
NA | 13 | TRBJ1-2 | TRBV7-9 | NA | TGTGCCAGCAGCTTAGACAGGGTGCGTGGCTACACCTTC | CASSLDRVRGYTF
TRBD2 | 15 | TRBJ2-1 | TRBV9 | once | TGTGCCAGCAGCCCCGTAGCGGGGGTGGGCAATGAGCAGTTCTTC | CASSPVAGVGNEQFF
NA | 13 | TRBJ1-1 | TRBV7-9 | NA | TGTGCCAGCAGCTTTAGGCAGAACACTGAAGCTTTCTTT | CASSFRQNTEAFF
NA | 15 | TRBJ1-4 | TRBV5-1 | NA | TGCGCCAGCAGCTTGGCGGGGGGCGCGGATGAAAAACTGTTTTTT | CASSLAGGADEKLFF
NA | 14 | TRBJ1-4 | TRBV6-1 | NA | TGTGCCAGCAGTGCTCTGGGGGCCGGTGAAAAACTGTTTTTT | CASSALGAGEKLFF
TRBD1 | 17 | TRBJ1-2 | TRBV5-4 | NA | TGTGCCAGCAGCCCCGGACAGGGGAGCACAGCTAACTATGGCTACACCTTC | CASSPGQGSTANYGYTF
TRBD1 | 15 | TRBJ1-5 | TRBV25-1 | NA | TGTGCCAGCAGTGGGACAGGGCTAAAAGACCAGCCCCAGCATTTT | CASSGTGLKDQPQHF
TRBD1 | 15 | TRBJ1-5 | TRBV6-6 | few | TGTGCCAGCAGACGGGACAGGGGTGATAATCAGCCCCAGCATTTT | CASRRDRGDNQPQHF
TRBD1 | 13 | TRBJ1-2 | TRBV7-2 | once | TGTGCCAGCAGCCGCGACAGGGTGAGAGGCTACACCTTC | CASSRDRVRGYTF
NA | 14 | TRBJ1-1 | TRBV19 | NA | TGTGCCAGTAGGCCCCCCGGTGGGAACACTGAAGCTTTCTTT | CASRPPGGNTEAFF
NA | 13 | TRBJ1-6 | TRBV6-5 | NA | TGTGCCAGCGGCGGATTCTATAATTCACCCCTCCACTTT | CASGGFYNSPLHF
NA | 13 | TRBJ1-5 | TRBV19 | NA | TGTGCCAGTAGTCAAGGAGGGAGACAGCCCCAGCATTTT | CASSQGGRQPQHF
TRBD1 | 14 | TRBJ1-6 | TRBV5-1 | few | TGCGCCAGCAGCCTCGGACAGGTCAATTCACCCCTCCACTTT | CASSLGQVNSPLHF
NA | 13 | TRBJ1-1 | TRBV7-8 | NA | TGTGCCAGCAGCTTAACGGGGGAGACTGAAGCTTTCTTT | CASSLTGETEAFF
TRBD1 | 16 | TRBJ2-2 | TRBV10-3 | NA | TGTGCCATCAGTGACTCCGGGACAGGTGAAACCGGGGAGCTGTTTTTT | CAISDSGTGETGELFF
TRBD1 | 16 | TRBJ1-3 | TRBV10-3 | few | TGTGCCATCAGTGACCGTCGACAGGGGAAGGTCAACACCATATATTTT | CAISDRRQGKVNTIYF
NA | 15 | TRBJ2-2 | TRBV7-2 | NA | TGTGCCAGCAGCGCCCAGGGCGGAATGGCCGGGGAGCTGTTTTTT | CASSAQGGMAGELFF
NA | 15 | TRBJ2-5 | TRBV25-1 | NA | TGTGCCAGCAGTGGGTCCGGGACAAGGGGGGAGACCCAGTACTTC | CASSGSGTRGETQYF
NA | 11 | TRBJ1-1 | TRBV20-1 | NA | TGCAGTGTAGGACGGGGAACTGAAGCTTTCTTT | CSVGRGTEAFF
TRBD1 | 16 | TRBJ2-7 | TRBV10-2 | NA | TGCGCCAGCAGTCTAGTAGGACAGGCGATCTCCTACGAGCAGTACTTC | CASSLVGQAISYEQYF
TRBD1 | 15 | TRBJ1-4 | TRBV2 | NA | TGTGCCAGCACCCCGACAGGGGGGTTTAATGAAAAACTGTTTTTT | CASTPTGGFNEKLFF
NA | 17 | TRBJ2-2 | TRBV5-8 | NA | TGTGCCAGCAGCCCAGGGGTCTCTCCCCTAGGACCCGGGGAGCTGTTTTTT | CASSPGVSPLGPGELFF